A single sample is the source of the 17 T cell receptor beta chains below, sequenced in a study of T-cell memory formation after mild COVID-19. TCRdb independently ran MiXCR on the 5' RACE reads; one entry per CDR3 protein. The data hold a few hundred thousand distinct CDR3 sequences, with 25% to 30% observed a single time. The material sequenced was PBMCs or a T cell subset sorted from them (not recorded which). The receptor source for this set is an adult woman who had mild COVID-19 (a few samples of this study predate the infection). Cell type and time point are not known.

The genes are TRBV24-1 and TRBJ2-3, with a possible D match to TRBD1 (6 bases). In germline, CDR1 is KGHDR, CDR2 SFDVKD. The CDR3 runs 14 residues. V dropped 4 bases and J dropped 5 bases, with 12 bases sitting between them. CDR3 loop: CATSDRDKEDTQYF. In nucleotides, the CDR3 is TGTGCCACCAGTGACCGGGACAAAGAAGATACGCAGTATTTT.

This clonotype has just a few counts. The chain is built from TRBV19 and TRBJ1-6; unclear D gene. Per the germline V gene, CDR1 is LNHDA and CDR2 is SQIVND (reference sequence). This CDR3 has 14 residues. Deletions cut 5 bases from V and 9 bases from J, with 14 bases between. Written as DNA, the CDR3 is TGTGCCAGTAGTGAAGCTCCCACGAGTTCACCCCTCCACTTT. Its protein is CASSEAPTSSPLHF.

This rearrangement joins TRBV7-9 to TRBJ2-1, with 10 bases that match TRBD2. Germline V gene lookup returns CDR1 SEHNR and CDR2 FQNEAQ (reference sequence). The CDR3 has 12 residues. The CDR3 sequence is CLAGESYNEQFF. The CDR3 DNA is TGTCTAGCGGGAGAGTCCTACAATGAGCAGTTCTTC.

The rearrangement links TRBV9 to TRBJ2-1; 9 nucleotides agree with TRBD1. Germline CDR1 is SGDLS and CDR2 is YYNGEE. The CDR3 is 15 amino acids. V was pared by 1 base and J by 5 bases, with 4 bases of the junction left unmatched. The CDR3 loop reads CASSVPGQGHNEQFF. The CDR3 nucleotides read TGTGCCAGCAGCGTACCGGGACAGGGACACAATGAGCAGTTCTTC. Full variable domain (missing parts from reference TRBV9 and TRBJ2-1): DSGVTQTPKHLITATGQRVTLRCSPRSGDLSVYWYQQSLDQGLQFLIQYYNGEERAKGNILERFSAQQFPDLHSELNLSSLELGDSALYFCASSVPGQGHNEQFFGPGTRLTVL.

This clonotype was counted only a few times. The chain combines TRBV15 with TRBJ1-1; possibly TRBD1 for D (6 bases). This CDR3 spans 15 amino acids. Per the germline V gene, CDR1 is LNHNV and CDR2 is YYDKDF (reference sequence). Trimming shortened V by 3 bases and J by 5 bases, and 16 bases separated the two germline ends. This CDR3 reads CATSSGGRGGTEAFF. CDR3 nucleotide sequence: TGTGCCACCAGCAGCGGGGGCAGGGGTGGGACTGAAGCTTTCTTT.

The chain combines TRBV5-1 with TRBJ2-3; 9 positions agree with TRBD2. J was trimmed by 0 bases and V by 6 bases; bases with no gene match: 14. CDR3 size: 18 residues. Germline lookup yields CDR1 SGHRS and CDR2 YFSETQ. CDR3 residues: CASTTLWVTSGSTDTQYF. The CDR3 DNA is TGCGCCAGCACAACACTCTGGGTTACTAGCGGGAGCACAGATACGCAGTATTTT.

The V call is TRBV6-5, the J call TRBJ2-3, with D perhaps matching TRBD2 (5 bases). This CDR3 contains 12 residues. The V end was cut by 5 bases, the J end by 4 bases, with 7 bases between. Looked up from germline, CDR1 is MNHEY and CDR2 is SVGAGI. CDR3 coding DNA: TGTGCCAGCAGTCAGAGGGCAGATACGCAGTATTTT. Its protein is CASSQRADTQYF.

This chain links TRBV2 with TRBJ1-3; D remains unclear. The germline V gene has CDR1 SNHLY and CDR2 FYNNEI. V was cut by 1 base and J by 0 bases, with 10 bases left in between. This CDR3 spans 16 amino acids. The CDR3 region is CASSEVPLGSGNTIYF. The DNA of the CDR3 is TGTGCCAGCAGTGAAGTTCCTTTGGGCTCTGGAAACACCATATATTTT.

This clonotype was observed a few times. CDR3 sequence: CASSYFYEQYF. As DNA, the CDR3 is TGTGCCAGCAGTTACTTCTACGAGCAGTACTTC. The chain recombines TRBV2 with TRBJ2-7; no definite D call. This CDR3 comprises 11 residues. Trimming pared 5 bases from V and 3 bases from J, leaving 5 bases between. Looked up from germline, CDR1 is SNHLY and CDR2 is FYNNEI.

This clonotype was counted only a few times. The V and J genes are TRBV6-5 and TRBJ2-7; no clear D. V was clipped by 0 bases and J by 3 bases, with 6 bases between them. This CDR3 is built from 13 residues. Per the germline V gene, CDR1 is MNHEY and CDR2 is SVGAGI. In DNA, the CDR3 is TGTGCCAGCAGTTACTCTAGGCTCTACGAGCAGTACTTC. The encoded protein is CASSYSRLYEQYF.

V is TRBV5-5 and J is TRBJ1-2; TRBD1 is a possible D gene (6 bases). V dropped 2 bases and J dropped 4 bases, with 15 bases sitting between them. Germline CDR1 reads SGHKS; CDR2 reads YYEKEE (reference sequence). The CDR3 spans 15 residues. DNA for the CDR3: TGTGCCAGCAGCTTTGGGAGGGGGATCGGCTATGGCTACACCTTC. Translating gives CASSFGRGIGYGYTF. Using reference TRBV5-5 and TRBJ1-2 for the parts outside the CDR3, the full variable domain is DAGVTQSPTHLIKTRGQQVTLRCSPISGHKSVSWYQQVLGQGPQFIFQYYEKEERGRGNFPDRFSARQFPNYSSELNVNALLLGDSALYLCASSFGRGIGYGYTFGSGTRLTVV.

This clonotype occurred once. This rearrangement joins TRBV5-1 to TRBJ2-1; TRBD1 matches 10 bases. Germline loops: CDR1 SGHRS, CDR2 YFSETQ. This CDR3 contains 14 residues. The V segment lost 7 bases and the J segment 7 bases; nucleotides outside the gene matches: 8. CDR3 in DNA: TGCGCCAGCGACCCGGGACAGGGGAGGAATGAGCAGTTCTTC. This codes for CASDPGQGRNEQFF. The variable domain in full, completed from reference TRBV5-1 and TRBJ2-1, reads KAGVTQTPRYLIKTRGQQVTLSCSPISGHRSVSWYQQTPGQGLQFLFEYFSETQRNKGNFPGRFSGRQFSNSRSEMNVSTLELGDSALYLCASDPGQGRNEQFFGPGTRLTVL.

In its sample, this clonotype was seen a few times. The V and J genes are TRBV29-1 and TRBJ2-7; 7 bases align to TRBD1. The CDR3 is made up of 14 amino acids. Germline V gives CDR1 SQVTM, CDR2 ANQGSEA. Trimming at V came to 4 bases and at J to 0 bases, leaving 6 bases not matched to a gene. The CDR3: CSVGPGTDSYEQYF. DNA for the CDR3: TGCAGCGTTGGACCCGGGACAGACTCCTACGAGCAGTACTTC.

The chain recombines TRBV3-1 with TRBJ1-1; the match to TRBD1 covers 7 bases. The CDR3 consists of 18 residues. Germline trimming cut 1 base from V and 1 base from J; bases unmatched to any gene: 12. Germline V lookup: CDR1 LGHDT, CDR2 YNNKEL (reference sequence). CDR3 loop: CASSQVFLVRQGNTEAFF. The CDR3 DNA reads TGTGCCAGCAGCCAAGTTTTTTTAGTTCGACAGGGGAACACTGAAGCTTTCTTT.

This rearrangement joins TRBV30 to TRBJ2-7; no clear D. Trimming pared 1 base from V and 6 bases from J, leaving 7 bases between. The CDR3 is 11 amino acids. Germline CDR1 reads GTSNPN; CDR2 reads SVGIG (reference sequence). CDR3 nucleotides: TGTGCCTGGAGTGCGGAAGTCGAGCAGTACTTC. Translation: CAWSAEVEQYF.

This clonotype was seen more than once but under ten times. The genes are TRBV5-5 and TRBJ2-3; no clear D gene. The V and J ends lost 4 bases and 7 bases respectively, with 16 bases between them. The CDR3 spans 14 residues. CDR1 SGHKS and CDR2 YYEKEE come from the germline V gene (reference sequence). CDR3 sequence (DNA): TGTGCCAGCAGCCCCGTGGACCCTGGGAATACGCAGTATTTT. It yields the protein CASSPVDPGNTQYF.

The chain couples TRBV20-1 to TRBJ2-4; 10 bases agree with TRBD2. J gave up 2 bases and V 5 bases, and 6 bases lay outside the gene matches. The CDR3 totals 15 residues. From germline, CDR1 is DFQATT and CDR2 SNEGSKA (reference sequence). Here the CDR3 reads CSADTSGVTKNIQYF. The CDR3 DNA reads as TGCAGTGCTGATACTAGCGGGGTAACCAAAAACATTCAGTACTTC.